What follows is one TCR beta chain and its context. Assay: immunoSEQ multiplex PCR; the TCRdb copy retains only in-frame clones and omits some. The repertoire holds about 28,000 clones, with 89% as singletons. Germline assignment: CDR1 SEHNR and CDR2 FQNEAQ (reference sequence). The CDR3 contains 16 residues. With 8 bases clipped from V and 2 bases from J, the junction kept 12 bases outside the gene matches. The source of the sample is a study of T cell changes during pregnancy in multiple sclerosis. This specimen consisted of CD4+ T cells from peripheral blood mononuclear cells, obtained in the second trimester of pregnancy. The chain joins TRBV7-9 to TRBJ1-5; 7 bases line up with TRBD1. This clonotype was obtained from a female donor with multiple sclerosis, enrolled in a pregnancy study. The CDR3 sequence: CASGGTGTVRNQPQHF. The CDR3 nucleotides read TGTGCCAGCGGTGGGACCGGGACAGTCCGCAATCAGCCCCAGCATTTT. The variable domain in full, with the rest retrieved from reference TRBV7-9 and TRBJ1-5, is DTGVSQNPRHKITKRGQNVTFRCDPISEHNRLYWYRQTLGQGPEFLTYFQNEAQLEKSRLLSDRFSAERPKGSFSTLEIQRTEQGDSAMYLCASGGTGTVRNQPQHFGDGTRLSIL.